The rows below give T cell receptor beta chains drawn from one sample of a study of naive and memory T cell subsets. TCRdb reprocessed the UMI-ligation and nested PCR reads via MiXCR and lists one record per CDR3 protein. The data contain over 110,000 distinct CDR3 sequences, approximately 20% of them singletons. Sequencing used naive CD8+ T cells from blood. The receptors here all came from a human donor in good health. Both conserved end residues are part of each CDR3. Fields, in order: V gene, clone size, J gene, D gene, CDR3 protein, CDR3 DNA. A D gene is named only where the DNA matches it firmly. Clone size is given for some rows only: seen once, a few or many times, or a class if the clone is expanded.

TRBV10-3	.	TRBJ1-1	.	CASGVYGEEAFF	TGTGCCAGCGGGGTTTACGGGGAAGAAGCTTTCTTT
TRBV6-4	few	TRBJ1-5	TRBD1	CASIRCRDSDNQPQHF	TGTGCCAGCATCCGATGCCGGGACAGTGACAATCAGCCCCAGCATTTT
TRBV27	.	TRBJ1-5	.	CATWDGASNQPQHF	TGTGCCACCTGGGACGGTGCTAGCAATCAGCCCCAGCATTTT
TRBV5-8	.	TRBJ2-3	TRBD2	CASSAVRGGSTDTQYF	TGTGCCAGCAGCGCGGTGCGCGGGGGTAGCACAGATACGCAGTATTTT
TRBV12-3/TRBV12-4	few	TRBJ2-3	TRBD1	CASSRDRVPDTQYF	TGTGCCAGCAGCCGGGACAGGGTACCGGATACGCAGTATTTT
TRBV6-4	few	TRBJ1-5	.	CASSDSGRASQPQHF	TGTGCCAGCAGTGACTCGGGCAGGGCTAGTCAGCCCCAGCATTTT
TRBV12-3/TRBV12-4	few	TRBJ1-5	TRBD1	CAGSQTGRSQPQHF	TGTGCCGGCAGCCAGACAGGGAGAAGTCAGCCCCAGCATTTT
TRBV7-9	many	TRBJ2-5	.	CASSPLETQYF	TGTGCCAGCAGCCCACTCGAGACCCAGTACTTC
TRBV12-3/TRBV12-4	.	TRBJ1-5	TRBD1	CASSLRPDRGDQPQHF	TGTGCCAGCAGTTTACGGCCTGACAGGGGGGATCAGCCCCAGCATTTT
TRBV29-1	.	TRBJ2-7	TRBD1	CSVEGQGGTYEQYF	TGCAGCGTTGAAGGACAGGGGGGAACCTACGAGCAGTACTTC
TRBV5-1	.	TRBJ2-2	.	CASKGAGGTGELFF	TGCGCCAGTAAGGGCGCCGGTGGCACCGGGGAGCTGTTTTTT
TRBV5-4	.	TRBJ2-1	.	CASSVVGNEQFF	TGTGCCAGCAGTGTCGTAGGGAATGAGCAGTTCTTC
TRBV5-4	.	TRBJ2-1	.	CASSLRGKEQFF	TGTGCCAGCAGCTTGAGGGGTAAGGAGCAGTTCTTC
TRBV4-2	many	TRBJ2-2	TRBD2	CASSPGTTGELFF	TGTGCCAGCAGCCCTGGGACTACTGGGGAGCTGTTTTTT
TRBV19	.	TRBJ2-1	.	CASSIDLDPRLYNEQFF	TGTGCCAGTAGTATAGATCTTGACCCTCGGCTCTACAATGAGCAGTTCTTC
TRBV1	.	TRBJ1-2	.	CTSSQDPYSPFRALTNYGYTF	TGCACCAGCAGCCAAGATCCCTATTCGCCTTTCCGAGCCCTCACTAACTATGGCTACACCTTC
TRBV29-1	few	TRBJ2-1	TRBD2	CSADGSGDYNEQFF	TGCAGCGCCGACGGTAGCGGGGACTACAATGAGCAGTTCTTC
TRBV12-3/TRBV12-4	.	TRBJ2-2	.	CASNPTFTGELFF	TGTGCCAGCAACCCGACCTTCACCGGGGAGCTGTTTTTT
TRBV12-3/TRBV12-4	.	TRBJ1-2	TRBD1	CAISSGQGDYGYTF	TGTGCCATCAGTTCAGGACAGGGCGACTATGGCTACACCTTC
TRBV20-1	.	TRBJ2-7	.	CSARGEAASLAFEQYF	TGCAGTGCTAGAGGGGAGGCGGCCTCCCTAGCCTTCGAGCAGTACTTC
TRBV27	.	TRBJ1-4	.	CASSPSKWGLEKLFF	TGTGCCAGCAGTCCCTCGAAATGGGGATTGGAAAAACTGTTTTTT
TRBV28	few	TRBJ2-1	.	CASSSGALNEQFF	TGTGCCAGCAGTTCCGGGGCACTCAATGAGCAGTTCTTC
TRBV11-3	.	TRBJ2-1	.	CASSPGAGQEMMNEQFF	TGTGCCAGCAGCCCTGGTGCCGGTCAGGAGATGATGAATGAGCAGTTCTTC
TRBV7-8	many	TRBJ2-7	TRBD2	CASSSPGTSGTGSYEQYF	TGTGCCAGCAGCTCCCCCGGGACTAGCGGGACCGGATCTTACGAGCAGTACTTC
TRBV7-6	once	TRBJ2-5	.	CASSLELAPPETQYF	TGTGCCAGCAGCTTAGAATTGGCCCCCCCAGAGACCCAGTACTTC
TRBV10-3	.	TRBJ1-4	.	CAISEGREATNEKLFF	TGTGCCATCAGTGAAGGCAGAGAAGCAACTAATGAAAAACTGTTTTTT
TRBV29-1	few	TRBJ1-2	.	CSVDTGNYGYTF	TGCAGCGTCGACACAGGGAACTATGGCTACACCTTC
TRBV19	.	TRBJ1-2	TRBD1	CASSSVQGAGASF	TGTGCCAGTAGCTCGGTACAGGGGGCGGGGGCTTCCTTC
TRBV3-1	many	TRBJ1-5	.	CASSQDGGLDQPQHF	TGTGCCAGCAGCCAAGATGGGGGGTTGGATCAGCCCCAGCATTTT
TRBV15	.	TRBJ2-7	.	CATRDATGFFTYF	TGTGCCACCCGCGACGCCACAGGGTTTTTTACGTACTTC
TRBV19	.	TRBJ2-1	TRBD2	CASSMGGSLYNEQFF	TGTGCCAGTAGTATGGGAGGGAGTCTTTACAATGAGCAGTTCTTC
TRBV2	.	TRBJ2-7	.	CASSGRTVEQYF	TGTGCCAGCAGTGGGAGGACAGTGGAGCAGTACTTC